This T cell receptor beta chain was sequenced for a study of CD8+CD57+ T cells in acquired aplastic anemia (dated by TCRdb to the late 2010s). For the wider study: A mean of about 3.2 ug of DNA, ranging from 0.2 to 27.4 ug, was extracted from sorted CD4+ and CD8+ cells. Mean read counts for healthy donor samples were some 10 million for CD4+ cells and roughly 12 million for CD8+ cells. The research as a whole found: Twenty-nine CD8+ CDR3 sequences were found in both patients and controls but appeared to be highly expressed in patients and within the immunodominant clones of the patients. No significant difference in CD8+ Simpson's diversity was found between patients and healthy controls (P=0.060).

Genomic DNA was used as template for profiling of TCR beta VDJ combinations and CDR3 sequences. TCR repertoire sequencing was run on an Illumina HiSeq 2000. Per the source publication's procedure: TRBV/TRBJ rearrangement plots, CDR3 size and DJ length profiles, and Simpson's diversity index were used to assess repertoires. The most abundant DNA sequence in the deep sequencing data was taken as the immunodominant clone. CDR3 amino acid sequences were checked for sharing across subjects and were also compared against the VDJdb database and published repertoires. TCRdb handled the public reads itself, with Q25 trimming in fastp and clone calling in MiXCR, and kept productive beta chains. Each entry is one CDR3 protein sequence, shown with its most common DNA and genes. The V and J calls come from TCRdb's annotation, not from the publication. The sample table contains about 70,000 distinct CDR3 sequences; only one count was recorded for approximately 50% of them. The top ten constitute about 8.9% of the sample.

Per the germline V gene (reference sequence), LGHDT is the CDR1 and YNNKEL is the CDR2. The CDR3 spans 18 residues, from the cysteine through the phenylalanine. The sequence is cut down to CDR3 DNA, 54 bases in frame from base 1. In this study, sorted CD4+ and CD8+ T cells from the blood of healthy subjects and of severe aplastic anemia patients had their TCR repertoires deep-sequenced. Ficoll-Paque density gradient centrifugation was used to isolate peripheral blood mononuclear cells. Before DNA was extracted, CD4+ and CD8+ T cells were sorted using either FACS or magnetic beads. This clonotype was recorded many times. Its binding antigen is unknown. At one end, the junction sequence differs from germline, possibly due to a read error.

This TCR was recovered from a human donor in good health, serving as a control. The receptor chain draws on TRBV3-1 and TRBJ1-1, with a tentative D gene TRBD1 over 6 matching bases. Sequenced sample: sorted CD4+, CD8+, or CD8+CD57+ T cells (not recorded which) from PBMCs. The DNA sequence is TGTGCCAGCAGTCAAGAGGGGGGTTTAGACTCCTGGGGCACTGAAGCTTTCTTT. Its protein product is CASSQEGGLDSWGTEAFF.